This T cell receptor beta chain is drawn from a study of cytomegalovirus exposure and HLA in healthy donors. PCR employed 60 Vbeta and 13 Jbeta primers. Profiling relied on immunoSEQ multiplex PCR, and the TCRdb table lists in-frame clones only, not all of them. The sample holds fewer than 150,000 clones, around 80% seen once. Germline trimming cut 3 bases from V and 5 bases from J; bases unmatched to any gene: 5. The V gene's germline CDR1 is SGDLS and CDR2 YYNGEE. The CDR3 loop spans 14 amino acids. The clonotype was recovered from a man between 25 and 39 years old in good health and CMV-seronegative. The sequenced sample consisted of PBMCs. The rearrangement links TRBV9 to TRBJ2-5, with 9 bases identical to TRBD1. In nucleotides, the CDR3 is TGTGCCAGCAGCGCCGGGACAGGGTTTGAGACCCAGTACTTC. As protein: CASSAGTGFETQYF.